This passage covers 26 T cell receptor beta chains from one sample sequenced in a study of blood T cell repertoires in COVID-19. Assay: immunoSEQ multiplex PCR; the TCRdb copy retains only in-frame clones and omits some. The sample contains about 150,000 clones, approximately 80% of which appear only once. Specimen: peripheral blood. These receptor sequences come from a woman between 45 and 65 years old with acute or convalescent COVID-19.

The genes are TRBV20-1 and TRBJ1-3; the D gene is possibly TRBD1 (5 bases). Trimming removed 6 bases at V and 0 bases at J, with 18 bases between. This CDR3 is built from 16 residues. Germline V CDR1 and CDR2: DFQATT, SNEGSKA (reference sequence). Here the CDR3 DNA reads TGCAGTGCAAGTTCGCGGGGCTCAAGCTCTGGAAACACCATATATTTT. It translates to CSASSRGSSSGNTIYF.

The chain joins TRBV5-1 to TRBJ1-4; a weak D match, TRBD1 (5 bases). V lost 1 base, J lost 7 bases, and 14 bases lay in between. This CDR3 region has 15 residues. Germline-derived CDR1 and CDR2 are SGHRS and YFSETQ. CDR3 protein: CASSLSGRATEKLFF. The CDR3 bases are TGCGCCAGCAGCTTGTCGGGCAGGGCTACTGAAAAACTGTTTTTT.

Concerning this clone itself: Other nucleotide sequences in the sample specify the same CDR3. The V and J genes are TRBV14 and TRBJ2-7; no firm D call. Trimming took off 3 bases at V and 4 bases at J, with 4 bases between the two ends. The CDR3 has 11 amino acids. Looked up from germline, CDR1 is SGHDN and CDR2 is FVKESK. This chain's CDR3 is CASSHGYEQYF. The CDR3 DNA follows: TGTGCCAGCAGCCACGGGTACGAGCAGTACTTC.

The CDR3 nucleotides read TGTGCCAGCAGTTACGGGCGGGAATCCCTCACAGATACGCAGTATTTT. Its protein product is CASSYGRESLTDTQYF. V gene TRBV6-2 or TRBV6-3 combines with J gene TRBJ2-3; tentative D call: TRBD2 (6 bases). This CDR3 has 16 amino acids. V was cut by 2 bases and J by 2 bases, with 14 bases left in between. Germline-derived CDR1 and CDR2 are MNHEY and SVGEGT.

This chain joins TRBV9 and TRBJ2-2; 15 bases align to TRBD2. The V gene end was trimmed by 4 bases and the J gene end by 2 bases; junction bases not matched to a gene: 6. Per germline, CDR1 SGDLS and CDR2 YYNGEE. This CDR3 is 18 amino acids long. CDR3 region: CASSFGLAGGLNTGELFF. Written as DNA, the CDR3 is TGTGCCAGCAGCTTTGGACTAGCGGGGGGGCTAAACACCGGGGAGCTGTTTTTT.

This clone has only one observation. This chain links TRBV2 with TRBJ2-5; 15 bases fit TRBD2. Germline assignment: CDR1 SNHLY and CDR2 FYNNEI. The trim removed 6 bases at V and 2 bases at J, leaving 1 base unmatched. The CDR3 contains 15 residues. The CDR3 reads CASRGTSGGQETQYF. CDR3 in DNA: TGTGCCAGCAGGGGGACTAGCGGGGGGCAAGAGACCCAGTACTTC.

The chain carries TRBV9 and TRBJ1-6; the D is unclear. Trimming stripped 7 bases from V and 0 bases from J, with 8 bases between. The CDR3 totals 14 residues. Germline V gives CDR1 SGDLS, CDR2 YYNGEE. The CDR3 loop is CASAAGSYNSPLHF. In DNA, the CDR3 is TGTGCCAGCGCCGCGGGCTCCTATAATTCACCCCTCCACTTT.

The chain has TRBV5-1 and TRBJ2-3; TRBD2 might be the D (5 bases). Germline values: CDR1 SGHRS, CDR2 YFSETQ. This CDR3 has 12 residues. V lost 2 bases, J lost 6 bases, and 7 bases lay in between. In DNA, the CDR3 is TGCGCCAGCAGCTTCGGGGTCGATACGCAGTATTTT. Protein sequence: CASSFGVDTQYF.

This rearrangement joins TRBV6-1 to TRBJ2-7, with 9 bases fitting TRBD1. The V segment lost 4 bases and the J segment 2 bases; nucleotides outside the gene matches: 12. Germline V gives CDR1 MNHNS, CDR2 SASEGT. The CDR3 is made up of 17 amino acids. The CDR3 loop is CASSVRTGTGSAYEQYF. For the CDR3, the DNA is TGTGCCAGCAGTGTGCGAACCGGGACAGGGTCTGCCTACGAGCAGTACTTC.

This chain joins TRBV3-1 (or the pseudogene TRBV3-2) and TRBJ2-1; maybe TRBD2 (6 bases). Germline loops: CDR1 LGHDT, CDR2 YNNKEL (reference sequence). This CDR3 spans 14 amino acids. V dropped 4 bases and J dropped 0 bases, with 7 bases sitting between them. The chain's CDR3 is CASSLAVSYNEQFF. Here the CDR3 DNA reads TGTGCCAGCAGCCTAGCGGTCTCCTACAATGAGCAGTTCTTC.

V usage is TRBV19 and J usage is TRBJ2-1; TRBD2 is a possible D gene (5 bases). Germline CDR1 and CDR2: LNHDA and SQIVND (reference sequence). The CDR3 loop spans 12 amino acids. The V end was cut by 5 bases, the J end by 10 bases, with 12 bases between. The chain's CDR3 is CASSGESSEQFF. The CDR3 nucleotides are TGTGCCAGTAGTGGAGAATCTAGCGAGCAGTTCTTC.

The chain carries TRBV5-1 and TRBJ2-5; a possible D gene is TRBD2 (5 bases). The CDR3 contains 14 residues. Germline CDR1 reads SGHRS; CDR2 reads YFSETQ. V lost 5 bases to trimming and J lost 2 bases, with 13 bases between them. The CDR3 protein is CASSVGVFQETQYF. DNA of the CDR3: TGCGCCAGCAGTGTCGGGGTATTTCAAGAGACCCAGTACTTC.

The J gene is TRBJ1-2, the V gene TRBV12-1; TRBD1 is taken as the D call from the table, unchecked against the DNA. TRBV12-1 is a pseudogene. This CDR3 is 14 amino acids long. The CDR3 loop is CASSFGTGKRGYTF. The CDR3 DNA reads as TGTGCCAGCAGCTTCGGCACAGGGAAACGTGGCTACACCTTC.

This chain connects TRBV10-3 to TRBJ1-1, with D hard to call. CDR1 and CDR2 from the germline V gene are ENHRY and SYGVKD. The length of the CDR3 is 12 residues. With 3 bases removed from V and 7 bases from J, the gap between germline ends came to 9 bases. The CDR3 loop reads CAISEGSLEAFF. For the CDR3, the DNA is TGTGCCATCAGTGAAGGTAGCCTTGAAGCTTTCTTT.

DNA of the CDR3: TGTGCCAGCAGCGTAGATCCTAATCAAGAGACCCAGTACTTC. Its protein is CASSVDPNQETQYF. V gene TRBV9 combines with J gene TRBJ2-5; D gene ambiguous. The CDR3 sequence is 14 residues long. Trimming pared 0 bases from V and 2 bases from J, leaving 8 bases between. Germline assignment: CDR1 SGDLS and CDR2 YYNGEE.

The chain combines TRBV19 with TRBJ1-6; possible D gene TRBD1, 6 bases. In germline, CDR1 is LNHDA, CDR2 SQIVND (reference sequence). The CDR3 loop spans 13 amino acids. The V gene lost 8 bases and the J gene lost 5 bases, with 10 bases spanning the gap. The CDR3 DNA reads TGTGCCAGTCAGGACAGAAATAATTCACCCCTCCACTTT. Translating gives CASQDRNNSPLHF.

V is TRBV29-1 and J is TRBJ2-7; 11 positions agree with TRBD2. This CDR3 has 14 residues. V was clipped by 4 bases and J by 4 bases; unmatched bases: 6. Germline V gene sequence: CDR1 SQVTM, CDR2 ANQGSEA. The CDR3 coding sequence is TGCAGCGTTGGCCCTAGCGGGGGGCCTTACGAGCAGTACTTC. This gives the protein CSVGPSGGPYEQYF.

This clone was detected once. The V call is TRBV10-3, the J call TRBJ2-7, with 7 bases identical to TRBD2. This CDR3 is 15 amino acids long. Germline V gene lookup returns CDR1 ENHRY and CDR2 SYGVKD. The V segment lost 4 bases and the J segment 3 bases; nucleotides outside the gene matches: 9. The CDR3 loop reads CAISAIGLEVYEQYF. The CDR3 nucleotides are TGTGCCATCAGTGCAATCGGACTAGAGGTCTACGAGCAGTACTTC.

The chain combines TRBV5-1 with TRBJ2-1, with D maybe TRBD1 (6 bases). Germline-derived CDR1 and CDR2 are SGHRS and YFSETQ. Trimming removed 4 bases at V and 0 bases at J, with 17 bases between. The CDR3 is 17 amino acids. The CDR3 nucleotides read TGCGCCAGCAGCGCGCCCTGGACAGCCTCCTCCTACAATGAGCAGTTCTTC. Amino acids: CASSAPWTASSYNEQFF.

V and J are TRBV5-6 and TRBJ1-4; D perhaps matches TRBD1 (5 bases). The germline CDR1 and CDR2 sequences are SGHDT and YYEEEE. The CDR3 has 15 amino acids. V was cut by 4 bases and J by 7 bases, with 17 bases left in between. CDR3 sequence: CASSDPRGSIEKLFF. In DNA, the CDR3 is TGTGCCAGCAGCGACCCTCGGGGGAGTATTGAAAAACTGTTTTTT.

This clone was counted only a few times. V gene TRBV4-3 combines with J gene TRBJ2-3, with 10 positions matching TRBD2. CDR3 length equals 17 residues. V was pared by 0 bases and J by 4 bases, with 7 bases of the junction left unmatched. In germline, CDR1 is LGHNA, CDR2 YSLEER. The CDR3 protein is CASSQESSGSYPDTQYF. As DNA, the CDR3 is TGCGCCAGCAGCCAAGAGTCTAGCGGGAGTTATCCAGATACGCAGTATTTT.

Comment on this clone: One end of the junction fails to match germline, which may point to a read error. The chain joins TRBV3-1 (or the pseudogene TRBV3-2) to TRBJ2-2; 8 bases fit TRBD2. The germline V gene encodes CDR1 LGHDT and CDR2 YNNKEL (reference sequence). CDR3 size: 14 residues. The CDR3 DNA follows: TGTGCCAGCAGGCAAGCGGGAGTTACCGGGGAGCTGTTTTTT. It yields the protein CASRQAGVTGELFF.

V and J are TRBV18 and TRBJ2-5; the D is unclear. Germline V gives CDR1 KGHSH, CDR2 LQKENI. The CDR3 consists of 15 residues. Trimming left V 1 base short and J 2 bases short, with 11 bases between. The DNA for the CDR3 is TGTGCCAGCTCACCACGTTTCCAGGCGCAAGAGACCCAGTACTTC. It codes for CASSPRFQAQETQYF.

V and J are TRBV6-1 and TRBJ2-1; 11 bases fit TRBD2. CDR1 is MNHNS and CDR2 is SASEGT in the germline V gene. Trimming took 2 bases from V and 8 from J; bases not matched to a gene: 14. The CDR3 runs to 18 residues. This chain's CDR3 is CASSERPGLTSGKDEQFF. The CDR3 region has the DNA TGTGCCAGCAGTGAACGGCCCGGCTTGACTAGCGGGAAGGATGAGCAGTTCTTC.

The chain joins TRBV2 to TRBJ1-6; a weak D match, TRBD1 (6 bases). Germline CDR1 and CDR2: SNHLY and FYNNEI. The CDR3 length is 14 residues. Trimming removed 2 bases from V and 7 bases from J, with 9 bases in between. The CDR3 loop reads CASSESGANSPLHF. CDR3 coding DNA: TGTGCCAGCAGTGAATCAGGGGCCAATTCACCCCTCCACTTT.

The J gene is TRBJ1-1, the V gene TRBV20-1; D is uncertain. The germline V gene encodes CDR1 DFQATT and CDR2 SNEGSKA (reference sequence). The CDR3 length is 12 residues. Trimming shortened V by 3 bases and J by 4 bases, and 9 bases separated the two germline ends. As DNA, the CDR3 is TGCAGTGCTAGTGACCAGGTCACTGAAGCTTTCTTT. This translates into CSASDQVTEAFF.